This TCR beta chain was retrieved from a study of T cell repertoires in cytomegalovirus infection. Study-level information: Public TCR beta signatures provided an indication of both CMV infection and a matching HLA type.

A single record per CDR3 protein comes from TCRdb applying MiXCR to the reads. Of fewer than 850,000 distinct CDR3 sequences in the sample, roughly 29% were seen once. V was pared by 4 bases and J by 2 bases, with 12 bases between. Germline V gives CDR1 MRHNA, CDR2 SNTAGT. The CDR3 loop spans 15 amino acids. Regarding this clonotype: Antigen: not known.

This chain uses TRBV6-4 with TRBJ1-5, with D hard to call. The source material was cultured CD8+ T cells from PBMCs, sampled from culture after CMV antigen stimulation. The sequence derives from a human donor in good health (CMV status not recorded). Some clones in this sample may be carry-over from other donors' samples. CDR3 region: CASSAFDGGNQPQHF. CDR3 nucleotides: TGTGCCAGCAGTGCCTTCGATGGAGGCAATCAGCCCCAGCATTTT.